Detailed here is one TCR beta chain. This sample was taken from a study of blood T cell repertoires in COVID-19. The CDR3 sequence is 14 residues long. Per the germline V gene, CDR1 is ENHRY and CDR2 is SYGVKD. V was pared by 6 bases and J by 2 bases, with 5 bases of the junction left unmatched. Using immunoSEQ multiplex PCR, the repertoire was profiled, and TCRdb retains in-frame clones only, with some absent. Seen here are some 80,000 clones, 70% to 85% observed once, and the top ten hold approximately 20%. The clonotype comes from a woman aged 50 to 65 with acute or convalescent COVID-19. V gene TRBV10-3 combines with J gene TRBJ2-3; 7 nucleotides agree with TRBD2. Material for sequencing was peripheral blood. CDR3 sequence reads: CAIRTSVDTDTQYF. Written as DNA, the CDR3 is TGTGCCATCAGAACTAGCGTCGACACAGATACGCAGTATTTT.